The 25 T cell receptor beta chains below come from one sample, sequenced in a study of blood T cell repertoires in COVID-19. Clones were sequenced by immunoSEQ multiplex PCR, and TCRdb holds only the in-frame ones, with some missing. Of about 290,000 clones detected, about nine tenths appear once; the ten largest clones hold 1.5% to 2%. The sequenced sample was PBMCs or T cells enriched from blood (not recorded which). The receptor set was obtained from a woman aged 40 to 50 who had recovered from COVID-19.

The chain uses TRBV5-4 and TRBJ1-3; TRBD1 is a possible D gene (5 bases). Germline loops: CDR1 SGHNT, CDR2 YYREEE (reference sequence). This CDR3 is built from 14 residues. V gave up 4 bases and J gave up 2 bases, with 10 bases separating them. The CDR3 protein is CASSRGSAGNTIYF. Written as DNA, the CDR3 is TGTGCCAGCAGCAGGGGATCGGCTGGAAACACCATATATTTT.

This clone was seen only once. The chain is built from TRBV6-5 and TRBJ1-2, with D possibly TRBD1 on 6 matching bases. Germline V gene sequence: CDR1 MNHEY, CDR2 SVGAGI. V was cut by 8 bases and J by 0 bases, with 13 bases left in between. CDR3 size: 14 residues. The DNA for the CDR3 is TGTGCCAGCCGCCGGACAGAGGCTAACTATGGCTACACCTTC. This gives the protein CASRRTEANYGYTF.

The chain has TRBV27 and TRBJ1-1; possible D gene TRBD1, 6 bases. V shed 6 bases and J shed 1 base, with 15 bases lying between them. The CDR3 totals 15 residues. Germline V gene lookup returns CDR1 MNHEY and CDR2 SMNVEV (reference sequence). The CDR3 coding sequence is TGTGCCAGCAGCGACGCAGGGGCCGGGAACACTGAAGCTTTCTTT. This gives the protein CASSDAGAGNTEAFF.

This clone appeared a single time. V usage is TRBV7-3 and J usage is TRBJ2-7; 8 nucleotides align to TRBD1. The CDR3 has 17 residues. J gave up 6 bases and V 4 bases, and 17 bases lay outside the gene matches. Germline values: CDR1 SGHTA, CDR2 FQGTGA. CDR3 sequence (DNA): TGTGCCAGCAGCTCATCCTCAGGACAGGGTGTAATCGGCGAGCAGTACTTC. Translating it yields CASSSSSGQGVIGEQYF.

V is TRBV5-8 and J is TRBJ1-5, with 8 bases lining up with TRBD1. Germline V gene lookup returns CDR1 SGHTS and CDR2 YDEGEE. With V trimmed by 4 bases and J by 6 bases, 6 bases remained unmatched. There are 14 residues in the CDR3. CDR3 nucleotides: TGTGCCAGCAGCCGGACAGGGACCTTTCAGCCCCAGCATTTT. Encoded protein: CASSRTGTFQPQHF.

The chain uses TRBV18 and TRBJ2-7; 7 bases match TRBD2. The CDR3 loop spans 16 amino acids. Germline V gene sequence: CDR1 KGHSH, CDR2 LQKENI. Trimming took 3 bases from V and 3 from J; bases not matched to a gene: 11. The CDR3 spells CASSPRETESYYEQYF. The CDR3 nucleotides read TGTGCCAGCTCACCGCGGGAGACGGAGTCCTACTACGAGCAGTACTTC.

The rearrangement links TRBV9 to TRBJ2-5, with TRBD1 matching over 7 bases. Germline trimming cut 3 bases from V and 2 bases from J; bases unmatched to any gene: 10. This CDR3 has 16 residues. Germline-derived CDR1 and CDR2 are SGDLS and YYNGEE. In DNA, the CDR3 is TGTGCCAGCAGCGGCGCTCCGACAGGGTCACAAGAGACCCAGTACTTC. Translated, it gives CASSGAPTGSQETQYF.

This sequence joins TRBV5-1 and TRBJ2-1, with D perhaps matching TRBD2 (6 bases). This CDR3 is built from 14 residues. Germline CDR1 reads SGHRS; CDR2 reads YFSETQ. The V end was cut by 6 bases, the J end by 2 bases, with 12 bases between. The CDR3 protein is CASKAGIAYNEQFF. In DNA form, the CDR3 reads TGCGCCAGCAAGGCGGGGATAGCCTACAATGAGCAGTTCTTC.

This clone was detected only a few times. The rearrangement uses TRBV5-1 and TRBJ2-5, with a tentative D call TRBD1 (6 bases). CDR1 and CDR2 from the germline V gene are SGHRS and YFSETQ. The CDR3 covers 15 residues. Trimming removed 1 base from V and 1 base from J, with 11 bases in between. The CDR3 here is CASSLRGRGQETQYF. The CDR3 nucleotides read TGCGCCAGCAGCTTGCGCGGCAGGGGCCAAGAGACCCAGTACTTC.

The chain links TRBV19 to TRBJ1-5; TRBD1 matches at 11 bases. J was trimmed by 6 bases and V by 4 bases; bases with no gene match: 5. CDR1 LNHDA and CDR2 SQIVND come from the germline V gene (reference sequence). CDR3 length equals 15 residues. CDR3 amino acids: CASSRTGGVGQPQHF. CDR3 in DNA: TGTGCCAGTAGTAGGACAGGGGGCGTGGGTCAGCCCCAGCATTTT.

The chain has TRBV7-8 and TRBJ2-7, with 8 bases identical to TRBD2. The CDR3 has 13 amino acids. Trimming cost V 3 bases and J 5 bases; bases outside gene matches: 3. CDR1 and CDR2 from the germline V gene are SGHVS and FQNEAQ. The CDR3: CASSFGGENEQYF. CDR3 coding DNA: TGTGCCAGCAGCTTCGGGGGGGAGAACGAGCAGTACTTC.

CDR3 DNA sequence: TGTGCCAGCAGTTATTTGGACAGGGCCAATCAGCCCCAGCATTTT. It codes for CASSYLDRANQPQHF. The rearrangement joins TRBV6-2 or TRBV6-3 to TRBJ1-5, with TRBD1 matching over 8 bases. This CDR3 is built from 15 residues. The ends lost 3 bases at V and 3 bases at J; junction bases unmatched: 4. The germline gives CDR1 MNHEY, CDR2 SVGEGT.

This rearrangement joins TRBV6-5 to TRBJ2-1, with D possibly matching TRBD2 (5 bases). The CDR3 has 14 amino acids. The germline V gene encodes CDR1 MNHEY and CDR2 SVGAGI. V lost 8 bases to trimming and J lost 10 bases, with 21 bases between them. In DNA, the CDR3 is TGTGCCAGCCTCAGTTGGACGGGGTCAGAGGAGCAGTTCTTC. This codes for CASLSWTGSEEQFF.

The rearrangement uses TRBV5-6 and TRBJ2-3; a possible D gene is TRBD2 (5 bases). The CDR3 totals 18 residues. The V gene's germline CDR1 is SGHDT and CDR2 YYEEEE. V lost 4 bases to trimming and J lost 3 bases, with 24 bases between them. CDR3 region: CASSITGPSTTGTDTQYF. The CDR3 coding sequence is TGTGCCAGCAGCATTACCGGGCCTTCGACGACGGGGACAGATACGCAGTATTTT.

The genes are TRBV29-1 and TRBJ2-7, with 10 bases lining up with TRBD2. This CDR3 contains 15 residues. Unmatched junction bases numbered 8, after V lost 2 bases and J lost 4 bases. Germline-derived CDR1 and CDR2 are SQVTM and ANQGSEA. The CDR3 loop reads CSVESPLSGRYEQYF. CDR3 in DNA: TGCAGCGTTGAATCGCCACTTAGCGGGAGGTACGAGCAGTACTTC.

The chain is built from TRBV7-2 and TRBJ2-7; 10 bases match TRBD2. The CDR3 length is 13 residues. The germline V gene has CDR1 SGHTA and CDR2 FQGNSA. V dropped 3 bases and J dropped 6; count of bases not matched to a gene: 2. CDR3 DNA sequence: TGTGCCAGCAGCTTCGGGACTAGCGTCGAGCAGTACTTC. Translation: CASSFGTSVEQYF.

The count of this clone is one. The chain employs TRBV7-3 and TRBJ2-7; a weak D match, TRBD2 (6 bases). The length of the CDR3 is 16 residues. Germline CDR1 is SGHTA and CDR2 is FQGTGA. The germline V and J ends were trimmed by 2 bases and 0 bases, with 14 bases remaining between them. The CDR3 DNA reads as TGTGCCAGCAGCTTACTAGCGTCAAGGAGCTCCTACGAGCAGTACTTC. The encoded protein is CASSLLASRSSYEQYF.

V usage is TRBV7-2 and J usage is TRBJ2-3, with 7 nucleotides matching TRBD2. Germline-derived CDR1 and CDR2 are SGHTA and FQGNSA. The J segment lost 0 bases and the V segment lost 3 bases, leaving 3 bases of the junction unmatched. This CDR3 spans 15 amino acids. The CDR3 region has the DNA TGTGCCAGCAGCTTGTTTAGCGGGAGCACAGATACGCAGTATTTT. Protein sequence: CASSLFSGSTDTQYF.

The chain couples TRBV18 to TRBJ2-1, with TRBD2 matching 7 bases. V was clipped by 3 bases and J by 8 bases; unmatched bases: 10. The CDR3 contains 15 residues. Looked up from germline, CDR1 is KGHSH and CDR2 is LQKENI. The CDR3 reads CASSPSREAADEQFF. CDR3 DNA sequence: TGTGCCAGCTCACCGTCCCGGGAGGCCGCGGATGAGCAGTTCTTC.

CDR3 nucleotides: TGCAGTGCTAGTAGGGGAAACTTGAACACCGGGGAGCTGTTTTTT. This codes for CSASRGNLNTGELFF. The chain combines TRBV20-1 with TRBJ2-2; D possibly corresponds to TRBD1 (5 bases). The germline V gene encodes CDR1 DFQATT and CDR2 SNEGSKA (reference sequence). V was trimmed by 3 bases and J by 1 base, leaving 12 bases between them. CDR3 size: 15 residues.

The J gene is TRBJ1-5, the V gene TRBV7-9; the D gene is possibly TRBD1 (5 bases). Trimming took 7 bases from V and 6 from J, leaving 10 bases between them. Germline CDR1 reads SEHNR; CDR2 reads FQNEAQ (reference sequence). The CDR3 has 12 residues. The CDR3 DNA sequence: TGTGCCAGCACCAGGCAGGGTCAGCCCCAGCATTTT. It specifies CASTRQGQPQHF.

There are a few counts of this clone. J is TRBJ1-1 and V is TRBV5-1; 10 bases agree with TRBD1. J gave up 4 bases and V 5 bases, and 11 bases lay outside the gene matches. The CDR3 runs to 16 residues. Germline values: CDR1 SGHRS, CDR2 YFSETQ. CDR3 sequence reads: CASSPGTGAWSTEAFF. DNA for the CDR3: TGCGCCAGCAGTCCCGGGACAGGGGCGTGGAGCACTGAAGCTTTCTTT.

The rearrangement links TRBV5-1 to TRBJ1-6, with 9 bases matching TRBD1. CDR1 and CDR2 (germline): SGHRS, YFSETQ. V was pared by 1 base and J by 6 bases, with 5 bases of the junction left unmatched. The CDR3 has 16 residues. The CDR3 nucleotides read TGCGCCAGCAGCTTGAATCCGGGACAGGGTAATTCACCCCTCCACTTT. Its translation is CASSLNPGQGNSPLHF.

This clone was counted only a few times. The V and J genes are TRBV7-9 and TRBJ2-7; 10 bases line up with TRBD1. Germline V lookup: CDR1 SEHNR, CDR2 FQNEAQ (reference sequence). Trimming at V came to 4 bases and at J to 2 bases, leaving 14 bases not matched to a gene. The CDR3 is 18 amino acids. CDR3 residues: CASSYPAGTGVPTYEQYF. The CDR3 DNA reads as TGTGCCAGCAGCTACCCTGCCGGGACAGGGGTCCCCACCTACGAGCAGTACTTC.

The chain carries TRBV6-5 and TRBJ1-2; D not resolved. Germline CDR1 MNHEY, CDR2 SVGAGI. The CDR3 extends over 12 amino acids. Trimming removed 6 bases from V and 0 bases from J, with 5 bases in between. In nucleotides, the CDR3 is TGTGCCAGCAGGGCGGCTAACTATGGCTACACCTTC. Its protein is CASRAANYGYTF.